This TCR beta chain comes out of a study of identical twins. Study-level points and caveats: Conclusions were drawn cross-sectionally by statistical analysis, without following the same donors. Abundant beta clonotypes from cord blood had fewer insertions, unlike memory repertoires, which showed none. Models, which agreed with sharing between unrelated individuals, nonetheless underestimated the out-of-frame TCR alpha sharing seen in monozygotic twins.

With template switching, a universal primer site was added, and the cDNA carried unique molecular identifiers. TCRdb re-called the 5' RACE reads through MiXCR, storing one row per CDR3 protein. The data hold some 250,000 distinct CDR3 sequences, with about 13% observed a single time. Germline V gene data show CDR1 as LNHNV and CDR2 as YYDKDF (reference sequence). This CDR3 has 16 amino acids. The V end was cut by 0 bases, the J end by 2 bases, with 14 bases between. This clonotype was recorded many times. Its antigen is as yet unknown. A further study also used this sample, focusing on yellow fever vaccine responses in identical twins.

This receptor was obtained from a woman in her late teens or twenties in good health. V usage is TRBV15 and J usage is TRBJ2-7; D is ambiguous. The sample comprised memory (CD45RO+) T cells sorted from blood. The CDR3 DNA reads TGTGCCACCAGCAGAGAAAGCAAGGGAAGGGCCTACGAGCAGTACTTC. This sequence encodes CATSRESKGRAYEQYF.